These T cell receptor beta chains were read from a single sample in a study of CD8 T cells in Susac syndrome. Using its own MiXCR run on the immunoSEQ multiplex PCR reads, TCRdb lists one record per CDR3 protein. The profile covers 300,000 to 350,000 distinct CDR3 sequences, with about 90% appearing a single time and more than 0.06% taken by the ten largest. The sample was CD4+ T cells from PBMCs. Source of these receptors: a human donor with multiple sclerosis. CDR3s leave out the opening cysteine and the closing phenylalanine or tryptophan.

V gene	CDR3 protein
TRBV29-1	SAERQGGHEQY
TRBV7-9	ASSQGQGGTEAF
TRBV25-1	ASRRSGGGPNEQY
TRBV7-2	ASSLAPAGNFYGYT
TRBV6-1	ASSPTGDSSGNTIY
TRBV28	ASSLSTGYRRPQH
TRBV10-3	AISEQPEYNEQF
TRBV2	ASSQLFQETQY
TRBV4-2	ASSQDKRTDTQY
TRBV19	ASSTQGWTEAF
TRBV9	ASSVGYLAGSGSEQF
TRBV7-2	ASSLGLAAHEQY
TRBV15	ATSRDLWGFMENTIY
TRBV11-1	ASSPRGGLYEQY
TRBV5-1	ASSLPSGGDEQF
TRBV20-1	SASNAGLGEETQY
TRBV6-6	ASSYSTGNYEQY
TRBV7-2	ASSLVRPISGNTIY
TRBV18	ASSPWGGARRNTEAF
TRBV6-2/TRBV6-3	ASSSLRGETEAF
TRBV18	ASSPGGTSGSYEQF
TRBV20-1	SARATSGQLDYGYT
TRBV20-1	SARYTPNEQF
TRBV18	ASSPGGNGNTIY
TRBV7-2	ASSLRHATNNSPLH
TRBV6-2/TRBV6-3	ASSQPSPPTGELF